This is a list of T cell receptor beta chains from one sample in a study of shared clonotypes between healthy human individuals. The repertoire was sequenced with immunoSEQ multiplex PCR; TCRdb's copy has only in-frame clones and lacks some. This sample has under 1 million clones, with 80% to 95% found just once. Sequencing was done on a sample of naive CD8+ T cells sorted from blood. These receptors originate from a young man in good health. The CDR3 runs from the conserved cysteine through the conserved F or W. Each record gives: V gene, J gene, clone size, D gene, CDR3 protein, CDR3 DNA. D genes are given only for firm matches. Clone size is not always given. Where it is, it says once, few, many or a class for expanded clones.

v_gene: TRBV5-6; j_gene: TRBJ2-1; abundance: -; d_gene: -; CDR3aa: CASRPTDVSSYNEQFF; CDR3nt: TGTGCCAGCAGACCCACGGACGTATCCTCTTACAATGAGCAGTTCTTC
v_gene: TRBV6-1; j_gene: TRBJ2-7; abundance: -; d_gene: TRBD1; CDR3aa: CASSSWTGNSYEQYF; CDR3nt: TGTGCCAGCAGTTCATGGACAGGGAACTCCTACGAGCAGTACTTC
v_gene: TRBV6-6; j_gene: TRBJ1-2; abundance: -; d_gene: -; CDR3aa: CASSQGGRGYTF; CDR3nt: TGTGCCAGCAGTCAGGGCGGCCGTGGCTACACCTTC
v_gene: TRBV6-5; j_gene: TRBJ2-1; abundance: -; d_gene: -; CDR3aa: CASRSGRQGHNEQFF; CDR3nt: TGTGCCAGCAGAAGCGGGAGACAGGGTCACAATGAGCAGTTCTTC
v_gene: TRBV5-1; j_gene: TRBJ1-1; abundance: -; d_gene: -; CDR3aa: CASSPGGTYTEAFF; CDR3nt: TGCGCCAGCAGCCCCGGAGGGACGTACACTGAAGCTTTCTTT
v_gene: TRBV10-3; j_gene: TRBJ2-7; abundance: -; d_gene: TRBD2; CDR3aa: CAISEPVQGIGTSGRYEQYF; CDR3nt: TGTGCCATCAGTGAGCCGGTACAGGGAATCGGGACTAGCGGGAGATACGAGCAGTACTTC
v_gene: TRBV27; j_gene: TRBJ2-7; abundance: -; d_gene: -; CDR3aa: CASSPGLPFFEQYF; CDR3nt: TGTGCCAGCAGCCCGGGACTCCCATTTTTCGAGCAGTACTTC
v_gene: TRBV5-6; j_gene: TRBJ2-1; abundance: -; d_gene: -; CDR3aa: CASSLESEQFF; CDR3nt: TGTGCCAGCAGCTTGGAAAGTGAGCAGTTCTTC
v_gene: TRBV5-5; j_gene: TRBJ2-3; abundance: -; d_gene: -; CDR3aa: CASSLDPGRAVFADTQYF; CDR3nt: TGTGCCAGCAGCTTAGATCCCGGCAGGGCGGTTTTCGCAGATACGCAGTATTTT
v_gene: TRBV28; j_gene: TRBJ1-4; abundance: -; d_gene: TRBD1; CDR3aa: CASSPSGTENEKLFF; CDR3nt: TGTGCCAGCAGCCCCTCCGGGACAGAAAATGAAAAACTGTTTTTT
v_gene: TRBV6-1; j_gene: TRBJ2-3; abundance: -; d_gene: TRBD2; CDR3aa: CASSAIAGVADTQYF; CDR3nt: TGTGCCAGCAGTGCCATAGCGGGAGTAGCGGATACGCAGTATTTT
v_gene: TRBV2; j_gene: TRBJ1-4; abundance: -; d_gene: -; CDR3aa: CARLDRDSTEGKDEKLFF; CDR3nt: TGTGCCAGACTGGACCGAGACAGTACGGAGGGAAAAGATGAAAAACTGTTTTTT
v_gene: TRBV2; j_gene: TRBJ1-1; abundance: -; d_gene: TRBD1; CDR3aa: CASSVGDRNTEAFF; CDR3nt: TGTGCCAGCAGTGTCGGGGACAGAAACACTGAAGCTTTCTTT
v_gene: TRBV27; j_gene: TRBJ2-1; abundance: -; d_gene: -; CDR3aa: CASSLIGDEQFF; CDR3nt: TGTGCCAGCAGTTTAATAGGCGATGAGCAGTTCTTC
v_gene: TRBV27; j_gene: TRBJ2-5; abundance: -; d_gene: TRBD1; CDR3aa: CASSPGTGLETQYF; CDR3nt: TGTGCCAGCAGTCCCGGGACAGGGTTAGAGACCCAGTACTTC
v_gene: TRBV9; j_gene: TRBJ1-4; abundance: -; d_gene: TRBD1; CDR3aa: CASSVEGQSNEKLFF; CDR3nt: TGTGCCAGCAGCGTAGAGGGACAGTCGAATGAAAAACTGTTTTTT
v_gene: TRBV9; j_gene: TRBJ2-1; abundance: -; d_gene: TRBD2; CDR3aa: CASSVTSGRDNEQFF; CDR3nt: TGTGCCAGCAGCGTCACTAGCGGGAGGGACAATGAGCAGTTCTTC
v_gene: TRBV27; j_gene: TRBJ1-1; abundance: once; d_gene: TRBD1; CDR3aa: CASTRTGQNTEAFF; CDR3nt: TGTGCCAGCACCCGGACAGGCCAGAACACTGAAGCTTTCTTT
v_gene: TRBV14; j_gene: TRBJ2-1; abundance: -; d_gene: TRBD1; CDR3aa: CASSQVPGQDSYNEQFF; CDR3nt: TGTGCCAGCAGCCAAGTGCCCGGACAGGACTCCTACAATGAGCAGTTCTTC
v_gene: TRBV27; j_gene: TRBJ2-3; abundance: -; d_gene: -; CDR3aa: CANVNGGTDTQYF; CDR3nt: TGTGCCAACGTAAATGGTGGCACAGATACGCAGTATTTT
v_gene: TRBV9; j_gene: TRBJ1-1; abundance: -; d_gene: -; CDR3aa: CASSVDTGAAEAFF; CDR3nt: TGTGCCAGCAGCGTAGATACCGGGGCAGCTGAAGCTTTCTTT
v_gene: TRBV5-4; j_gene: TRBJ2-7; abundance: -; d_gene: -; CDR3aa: CASSPRSSEKYEQYF; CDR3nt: TGTGCCAGCAGCCCCCGTAGCAGTGAAAAATACGAGCAGTACTTC
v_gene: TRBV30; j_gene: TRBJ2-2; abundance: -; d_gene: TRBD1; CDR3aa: CAWNDQGAANTGELFF; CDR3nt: TGTGCCTGGAATGACCAGGGGGCAGCGAACACCGGGGAGCTGTTTTTT
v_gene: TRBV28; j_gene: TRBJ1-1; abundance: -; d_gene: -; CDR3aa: CASSSRKNTEAFF; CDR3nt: TGTGCCAGCAGTTCACGGAAGAACACTGAAGCTTTCTTT
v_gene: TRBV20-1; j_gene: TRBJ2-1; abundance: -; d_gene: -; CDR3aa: CSGPRNNEQFF; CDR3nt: TGCAGTGGCCCGAGAAACAATGAGCAGTTCTTC
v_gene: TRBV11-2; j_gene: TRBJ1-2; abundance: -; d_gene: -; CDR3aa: CASSLDSFLAGRNYGYTF; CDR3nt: TGTGCCAGCAGCTTAGATAGTTTTCTCGCCGGGAGAAACTATGGCTACACCTTC
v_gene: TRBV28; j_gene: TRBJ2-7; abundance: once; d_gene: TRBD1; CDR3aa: CATSQGIHEQYF; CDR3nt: TGTGCCACCTCACAGGGGATCCACGAGCAGTACTTC
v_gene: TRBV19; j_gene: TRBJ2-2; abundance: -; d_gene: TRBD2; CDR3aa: CASSPTSEMGYTGELFF; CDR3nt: TGTGCCAGTAGCCCGACTAGCGAGATGGGATACACCGGGGAGCTGTTTTTT
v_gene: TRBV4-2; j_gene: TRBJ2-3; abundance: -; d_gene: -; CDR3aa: CASSQETTDTQYF; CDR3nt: TGTGCCAGCAGCCAAGAGACCACAGATACGCAGTATTTT
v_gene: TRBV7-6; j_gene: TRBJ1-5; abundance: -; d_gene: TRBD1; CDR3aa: CASSKGQAYSNQPQHF; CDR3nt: TGTGCCAGCAGCAAGGGACAGGCATATAGCAATCAGCCCCAGCATTTT
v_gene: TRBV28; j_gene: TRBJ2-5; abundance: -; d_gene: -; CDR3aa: CASSLLGRNQETQYF; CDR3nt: TGTGCCAGCAGTTTATTAGGCAGGAACCAAGAGACCCAGTACTTC
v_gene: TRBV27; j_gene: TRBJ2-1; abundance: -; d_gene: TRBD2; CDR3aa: CASRPGLAGGDEQFF; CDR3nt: TGTGCCAGCAGGCCGGGACTAGCGGGAGGCGATGAGCAGTTCTTC
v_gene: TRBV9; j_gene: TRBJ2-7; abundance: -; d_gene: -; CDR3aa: CASSVRDTYEQYF; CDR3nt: TGTGCCAGCAGCGTACGGGACACCTACGAGCAGTACTTC